This TCR beta chain was profiled in a study of blood T cell repertoires in COVID-19. Study-wide context: The study drew acute and convalescent COVID-19 samples from the United States, Italy and Spain.

The data were produced by immunoSEQ multiplex PCR, yet TCRdb's version contains in-frame clones alone and is incomplete. The sample holds about 200,000 clones, under 90% seen once. The CDR3 is 13 residues long. V was cut by 4 bases and J by 2 bases, with 9 bases left in between. Germline-derived CDR1 and CDR2 are SGHRS and YFSETQ. Source material: peripheral blood. This sequence joins TRBV5-1 and TRBJ2-5; D might be TRBD1 (6 bases). This clonotype was sampled from a human donor in a cohort sampled during active COVID-19. The CDR3 region is CASSPGQQETQYF. DNA for the CDR3: TGCGCCAGCAGCCCAGGACAGCAAGAGACCCAGTACTTC.